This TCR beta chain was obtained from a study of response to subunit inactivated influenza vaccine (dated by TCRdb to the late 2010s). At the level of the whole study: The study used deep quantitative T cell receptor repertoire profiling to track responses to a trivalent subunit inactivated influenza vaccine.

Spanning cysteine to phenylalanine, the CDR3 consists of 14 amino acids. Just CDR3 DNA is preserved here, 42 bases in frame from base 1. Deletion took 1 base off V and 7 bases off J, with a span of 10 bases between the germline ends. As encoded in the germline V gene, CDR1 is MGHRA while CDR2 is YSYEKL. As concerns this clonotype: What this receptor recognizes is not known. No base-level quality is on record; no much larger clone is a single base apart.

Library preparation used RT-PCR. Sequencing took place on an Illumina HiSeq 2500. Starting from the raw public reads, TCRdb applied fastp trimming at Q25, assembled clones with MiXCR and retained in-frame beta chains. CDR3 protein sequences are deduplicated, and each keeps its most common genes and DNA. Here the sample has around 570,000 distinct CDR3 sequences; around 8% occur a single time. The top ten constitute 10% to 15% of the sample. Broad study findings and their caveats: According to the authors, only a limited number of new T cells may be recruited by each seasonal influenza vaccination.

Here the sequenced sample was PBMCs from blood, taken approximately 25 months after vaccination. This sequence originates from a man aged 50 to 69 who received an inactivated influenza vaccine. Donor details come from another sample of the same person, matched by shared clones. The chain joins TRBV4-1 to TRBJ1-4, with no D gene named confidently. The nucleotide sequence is TGCGCCAGCAGCCAAGGGTCGGCGGGTGAAAAACTGTTTTTT. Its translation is CASSQGSAGEKLFF.